This T cell receptor beta chain was sequenced for a study of identical twins. Study-level findings and limits: Models, which agreed with sharing between unrelated individuals, nonetheless underestimated the out-of-frame TCR alpha sharing seen in monozygotic twins. Clonotypes of the beta chain that were abundant in cord blood carried fewer insertions (memory repertoires showed none).

CDR3 length: 16 residues. V shed 0 bases and J shed 6 bases, with 18 bases lying between them. CDR1 SGHRS and CDR2 YFSETQ come from the germline V gene. Template switching introduced a universal primer site, and the cDNA bore unique molecular identifiers. A single record per CDR3 protein comes from TCRdb applying MiXCR to the 5' RACE reads. The sample has more than 400,000 distinct CDR3 sequences; nearly 15% are singletons. This clonotype was detected ten times or more. Antigen specificity is unknown. This same sample was also taken into another study, of yellow fever vaccine responses in identical twins. Per that study: Twins' vaccine T cell responses were reported to seem partly convergent and partly personalized.

The chain employs TRBV5-1 and TRBJ2-5; D tentatively reads TRBD1 or TRBD2 (5 bases each). The sequence derives from a woman aged 18 to 35 in good health. The material sequenced was CD4+ T cells sorted from blood. This CDR3 is CASSLDGAGRGKTQYF. DNA of the CDR3: TGCGCCAGCAGCTTGGATGGGGCAGGGAGAGGAAAGACCCAGTACTTC.